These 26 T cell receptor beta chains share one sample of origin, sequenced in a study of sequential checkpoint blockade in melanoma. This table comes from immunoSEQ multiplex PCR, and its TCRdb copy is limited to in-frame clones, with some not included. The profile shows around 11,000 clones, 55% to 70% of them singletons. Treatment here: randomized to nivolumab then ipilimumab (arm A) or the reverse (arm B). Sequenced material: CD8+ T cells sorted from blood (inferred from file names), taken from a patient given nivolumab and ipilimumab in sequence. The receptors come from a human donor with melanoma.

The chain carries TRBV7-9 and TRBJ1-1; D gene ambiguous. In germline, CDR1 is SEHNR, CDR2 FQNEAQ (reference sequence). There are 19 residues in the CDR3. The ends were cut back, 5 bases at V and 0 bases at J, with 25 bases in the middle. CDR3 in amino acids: CASSHASPGPERMNTEAFF. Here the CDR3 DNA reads TGTGCCAGCAGCCACGCGTCTCCGGGTCCCGAAAGAATGAACACTGAAGCTTTCTTT.

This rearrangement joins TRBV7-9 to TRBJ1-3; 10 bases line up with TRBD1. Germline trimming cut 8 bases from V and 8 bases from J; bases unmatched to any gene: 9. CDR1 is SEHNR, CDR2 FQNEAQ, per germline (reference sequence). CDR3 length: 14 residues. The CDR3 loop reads CASGDRDRGYTIYF. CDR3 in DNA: TGTGCCAGCGGCGACCGGGACAGGGGATACACCATATATTTT.

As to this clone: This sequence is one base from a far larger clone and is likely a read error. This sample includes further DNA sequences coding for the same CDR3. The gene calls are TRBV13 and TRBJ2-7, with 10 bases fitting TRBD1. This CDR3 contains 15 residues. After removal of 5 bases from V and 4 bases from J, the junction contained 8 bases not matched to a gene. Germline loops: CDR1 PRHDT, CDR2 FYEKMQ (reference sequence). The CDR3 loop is CASSPGQGEGYEQYF. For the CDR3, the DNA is TGTGCCAGCAGCCCTGGACAGGGGGAAGGGTACGAGCAGTACTTC.

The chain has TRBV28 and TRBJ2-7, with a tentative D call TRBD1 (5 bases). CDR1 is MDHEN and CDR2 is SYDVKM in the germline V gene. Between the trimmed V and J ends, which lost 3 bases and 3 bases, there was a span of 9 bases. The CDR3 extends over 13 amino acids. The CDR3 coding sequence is TGTGCCAGCAGTTTGGTACAGGACTACGAGCAGTACTTC. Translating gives CASSLVQDYEQYF. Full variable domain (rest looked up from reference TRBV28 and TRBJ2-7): DVKVTQSSRYLVKRTGEKVFLECVQDMDHENMFWYRQDPGLGLRLIYFSYDVKMKEKGDIPEGYSVSREKKERFSLILESASTNQTSMYLCASSLVQDYEQYFGPGTRLTVT.

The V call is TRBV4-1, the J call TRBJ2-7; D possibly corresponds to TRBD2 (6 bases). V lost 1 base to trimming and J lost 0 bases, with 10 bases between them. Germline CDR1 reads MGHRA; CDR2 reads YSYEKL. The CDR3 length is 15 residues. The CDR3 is CASSQGVGGSYEQYF. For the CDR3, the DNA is TGCGCCAGCAGCCAAGGGGTGGGGGGCTCCTACGAGCAGTACTTC.

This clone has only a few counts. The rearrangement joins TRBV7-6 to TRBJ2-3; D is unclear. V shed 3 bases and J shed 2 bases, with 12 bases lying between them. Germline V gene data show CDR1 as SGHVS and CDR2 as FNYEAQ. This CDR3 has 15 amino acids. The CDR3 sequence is CASSFSGQNTDTQYF. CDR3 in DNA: TGTGCCAGCAGCTTCAGTGGGCAAAACACAGATACGCAGTATTTT.

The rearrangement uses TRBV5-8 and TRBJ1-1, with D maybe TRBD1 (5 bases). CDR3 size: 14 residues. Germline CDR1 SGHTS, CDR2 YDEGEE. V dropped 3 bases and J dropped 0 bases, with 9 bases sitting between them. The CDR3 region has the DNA TGTGCCAGCAGCTCTCCAGGGATGAACACTGAAGCTTTCTTT. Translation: CASSSPGMNTEAFF. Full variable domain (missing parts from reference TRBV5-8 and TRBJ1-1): EAGVTQSPTHLIKTRGQQATLRCSPISGHTSVYWYQQALGLGLQFLLWYDEGEERNRGNFPPRFSGRQFPNYSSELNVNALELEDSALYLCASSSPGMNTEAFFGQGTRLTVV.

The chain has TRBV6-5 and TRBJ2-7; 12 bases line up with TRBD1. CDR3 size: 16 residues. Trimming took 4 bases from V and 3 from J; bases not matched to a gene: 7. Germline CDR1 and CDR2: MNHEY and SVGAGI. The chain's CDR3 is CASSFGTGGAFYEQYF. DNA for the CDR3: TGTGCCAGCAGTTTTGGGACAGGGGGCGCATTCTACGAGCAGTACTTC.

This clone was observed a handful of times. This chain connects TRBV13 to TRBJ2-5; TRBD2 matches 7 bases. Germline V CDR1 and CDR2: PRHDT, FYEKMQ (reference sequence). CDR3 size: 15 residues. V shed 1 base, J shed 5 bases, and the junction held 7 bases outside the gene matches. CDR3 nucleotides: TGTGCCAGCAGCTTAGACGGGGGGTTGGAGGAGACCCAGTACTTC. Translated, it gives CASSLDGGLEETQYF.

CDR3 coding DNA: TGTGCCAGCTCACCACGGGGCAGGGATCTGGCTGGGGCCAACGTCCTGACTTTC. Protein product: CASSPRGRDLAGANVLTF. The chain combines TRBV18 with TRBJ2-6; tentatively, D is TRBD1 (5 bases). This CDR3 contains 18 residues. Germline V CDR1 and CDR2: KGHSH, LQKENI. V lost 1 base to trimming and J lost 2 bases, with 15 bases between them.

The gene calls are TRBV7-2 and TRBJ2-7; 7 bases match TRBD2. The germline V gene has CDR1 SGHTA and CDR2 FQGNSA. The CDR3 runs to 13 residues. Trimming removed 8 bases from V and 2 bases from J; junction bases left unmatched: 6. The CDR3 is CASGEGPTYEQYF. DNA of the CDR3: TGTGCCAGCGGGGAGGGCCCTACCTACGAGCAGTACTTC.

CDR3 nucleotide sequence: TGTGCCAGCAGCGCGGCCGGACACAACCTTTACGAGCAGTACTTC. This codes for CASSAAGHNLYEQYF. The V and J genes are TRBV5-5 and TRBJ2-7; D might be TRBD1 (5 bases). The CDR3 sequence is 15 residues long. The V gene's germline CDR1 is SGHKS and CDR2 YYEKEE (reference sequence). V was cut by 4 bases and J by 4 bases, with 18 bases left in between. The full variable domain, with the rest looked up from reference TRBV5-5 and TRBJ2-7, is DAGVTQSPTHLIKTRGQQVTLRCSPISGHKSVSWYQQVLGQGPQFIFQYYEKEERGRGNFPDRFSARQFPNYSSELNVNALLLGDSALYLCASSAAGHNLYEQYFGPGTRLTVT.

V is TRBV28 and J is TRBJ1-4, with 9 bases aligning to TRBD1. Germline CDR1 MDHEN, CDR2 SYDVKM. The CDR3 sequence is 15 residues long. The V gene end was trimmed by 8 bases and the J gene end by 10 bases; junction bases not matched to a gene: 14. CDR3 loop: CASRFFTGGEGKLFF. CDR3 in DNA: TGTGCCAGCCGATTCTTTACAGGGGGCGAAGGAAAACTGTTTTTT. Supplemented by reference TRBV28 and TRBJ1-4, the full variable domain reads DVKVTQSSRYLVKRTGEKVFLECVQDMDHENMFWYRQDPGLGLRLIYFSYDVKMKEKGDIPEGYSVSREKKERFSLILESASTNQTSMYLCASRFFTGGEGKLFFGSGTQLSVL.

The CDR3: CASSFGTGSYEQYF. The DNA for the CDR3 is TGTGCCAGCAGCTTCGGGACAGGCTCCTACGAGCAGTACTTC. V usage is TRBV7-2 and J usage is TRBJ2-7; 8 bases align to TRBD1. The junction had 1 base not matched to a gene; V was cut back by 3 bases and J by 0 bases. Per germline, CDR1 SGHTA and CDR2 FQGNSA. This CDR3 comprises 14 residues.

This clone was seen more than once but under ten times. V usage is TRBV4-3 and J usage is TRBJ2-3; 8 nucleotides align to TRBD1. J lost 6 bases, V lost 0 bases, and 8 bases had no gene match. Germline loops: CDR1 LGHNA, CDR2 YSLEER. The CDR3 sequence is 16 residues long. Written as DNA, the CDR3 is TGCGCCAGCAGCCAAGATCGGGGCAGGGGGCCGGATACGCAGTATTTT. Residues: CASSQDRGRGPDTQYF.

The chain's CDR3 is CAISERRGENTEAFF. The DNA of the CDR3 is TGTGCCATCAGTGAGAGGCGGGGGGAGAACACTGAAGCTTTCTTT. The genes are TRBV10-3 and TRBJ1-1, with D possibly TRBD1 on 5 matching bases. The germline CDR1 and CDR2 sequences are ENHRY and SYGVKD. CDR3 length: 15 amino acids. The V end was cut by 2 bases, the J end by 1 base, with 11 bases between.

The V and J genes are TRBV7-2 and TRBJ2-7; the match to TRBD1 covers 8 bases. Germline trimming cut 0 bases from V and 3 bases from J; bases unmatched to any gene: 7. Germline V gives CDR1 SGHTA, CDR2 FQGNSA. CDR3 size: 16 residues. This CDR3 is CASSLAGRGRSYEQYF. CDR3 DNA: TGTGCCAGCAGCTTAGCGGGCAGGGGGCGCAGCTACGAGCAGTACTTC.

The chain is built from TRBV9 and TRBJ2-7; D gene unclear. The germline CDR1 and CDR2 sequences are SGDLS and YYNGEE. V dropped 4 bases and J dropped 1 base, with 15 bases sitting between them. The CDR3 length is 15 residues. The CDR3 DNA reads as TGTGCCAGCAGCTTTGGAGATGACGGATCCTACGAGCAGTACTTC. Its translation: CASSFGDDGSYEQYF.

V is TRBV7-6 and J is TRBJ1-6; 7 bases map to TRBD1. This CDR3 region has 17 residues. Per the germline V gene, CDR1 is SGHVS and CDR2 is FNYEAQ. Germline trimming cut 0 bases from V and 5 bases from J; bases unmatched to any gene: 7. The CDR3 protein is CASSLAPDRTNNSPLHF. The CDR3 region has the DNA TGTGCCAGCAGCTTAGCGCCGGACAGGACCAATAATTCACCCCTCCACTTT.

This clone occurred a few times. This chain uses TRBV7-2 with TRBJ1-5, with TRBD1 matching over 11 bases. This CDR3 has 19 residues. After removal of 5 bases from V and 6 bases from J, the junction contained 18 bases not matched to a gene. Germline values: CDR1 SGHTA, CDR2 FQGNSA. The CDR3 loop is CASSAQGVRTGGVCQPQHF. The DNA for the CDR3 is TGTGCCAGCAGCGCCCAGGGGGTGCGGACAGGGGGCGTTTGTCAGCCCCAGCATTTT.

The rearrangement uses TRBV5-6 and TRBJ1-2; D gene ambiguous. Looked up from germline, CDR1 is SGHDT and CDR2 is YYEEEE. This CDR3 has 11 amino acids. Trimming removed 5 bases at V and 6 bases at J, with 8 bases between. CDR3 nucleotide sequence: TGTGCCAGCAGTCCCGGGGATGGCTACACCTTC. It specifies CASSPGDGYTF.

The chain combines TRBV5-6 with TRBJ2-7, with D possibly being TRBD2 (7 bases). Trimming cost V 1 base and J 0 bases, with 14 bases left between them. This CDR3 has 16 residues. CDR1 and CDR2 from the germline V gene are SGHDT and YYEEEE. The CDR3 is CASSLYGGGPSYEQYF. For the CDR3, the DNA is TGTGCCAGCAGCTTGTATGGGGGGGGCCCCTCCTACGAGCAGTACTTC.

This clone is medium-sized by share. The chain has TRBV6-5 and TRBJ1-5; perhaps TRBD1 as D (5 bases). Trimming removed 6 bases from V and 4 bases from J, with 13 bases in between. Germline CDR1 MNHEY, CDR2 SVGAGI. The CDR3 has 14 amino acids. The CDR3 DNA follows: TGTGCCAGCAGCCCCCAGGGTGGGAATCAGCCCCAGCATTTT. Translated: CASSPQGGNQPQHF.

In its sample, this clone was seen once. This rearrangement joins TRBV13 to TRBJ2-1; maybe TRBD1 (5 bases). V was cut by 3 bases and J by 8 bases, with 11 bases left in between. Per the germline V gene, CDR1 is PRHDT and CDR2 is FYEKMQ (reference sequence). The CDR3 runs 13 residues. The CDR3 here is CASSFGGADEQFF. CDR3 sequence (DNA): TGTGCCAGCAGCTTTGGTGGGGCCGATGAGCAGTTCTTC. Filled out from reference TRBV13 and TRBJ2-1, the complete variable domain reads AAGVIQSPRHLIKEKRETATLKCYPIPRHDTVYWYQQGPGQDPQFLISFYEKMQSDKGSIPDRFSAQQFSDYHSELNMSSLELGDSALYFCASSFGGADEQFFGPGTRLTVL.

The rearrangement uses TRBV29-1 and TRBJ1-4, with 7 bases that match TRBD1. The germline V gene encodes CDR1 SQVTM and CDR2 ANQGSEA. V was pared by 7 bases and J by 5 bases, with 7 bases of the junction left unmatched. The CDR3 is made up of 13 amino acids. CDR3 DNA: TGCAGCGCCAAAGCGGACAGGAATGAAAAACTGTTTTTT. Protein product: CSAKADRNEKLFF.

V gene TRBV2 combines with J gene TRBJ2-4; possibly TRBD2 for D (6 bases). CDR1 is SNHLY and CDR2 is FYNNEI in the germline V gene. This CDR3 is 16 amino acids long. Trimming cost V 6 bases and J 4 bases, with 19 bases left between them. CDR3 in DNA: TGTGCCAGCAGCCCGGAGGGATCCCCCCTTAAAAACATTCAGTACTTC. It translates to CASSPEGSPLKNIQYF.